This T cell receptor beta chain was retrieved from a study of untreated major depressive disorder. All participants were of European descent. Study findings and constraints: Findings may not generalize because the study sample was small.

Measured with immunoSEQ multiplex PCR; TCRdb has only the in-frame clones, and not every one. The sample consists of tens of thousands of clones, roughly 91% of them appearing once. Germline lookup yields CDR1 MNHEY and CDR2 SMNVEV (reference sequence). This CDR3 region has 16 residues. Trimming shortened V by 6 bases and J by 5 bases, and 22 bases separated the two germline ends. Concerning this clone itself: Its specificity is unknown.

The clonotype comes from a woman aged 40 to 50 in good health. What was sequenced was CD4+ T cells from PBMCs. V and J are TRBV27 and TRBJ1-1, with no clear D. CDR3 bases: TGTGCCAGCAGCGCCGACCTACCCCCGTTCACAACTGAAGCTTTCTTT. This codes for CASSADLPPFTTEAFF.